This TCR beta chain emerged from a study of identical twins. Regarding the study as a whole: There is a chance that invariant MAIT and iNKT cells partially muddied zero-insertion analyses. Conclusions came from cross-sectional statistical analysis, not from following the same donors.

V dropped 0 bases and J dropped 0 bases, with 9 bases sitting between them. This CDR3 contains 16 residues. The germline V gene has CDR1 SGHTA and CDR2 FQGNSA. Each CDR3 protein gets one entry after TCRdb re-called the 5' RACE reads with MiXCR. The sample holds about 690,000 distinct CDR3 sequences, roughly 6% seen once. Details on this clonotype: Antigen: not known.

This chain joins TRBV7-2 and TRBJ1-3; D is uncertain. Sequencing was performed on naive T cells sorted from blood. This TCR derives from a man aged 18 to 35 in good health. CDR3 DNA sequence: TGTGCCAGCAGCTTAGCGACGGCCCGCTCTGGAAACACCATATATTTT. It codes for CASSLATARSGNTIYF. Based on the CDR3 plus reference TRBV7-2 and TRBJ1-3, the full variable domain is GAGVSQSPSNKVTEKGKDVELRCDPISGHTALYWYRQSLGQGLEFLIYFQGNSAPDKSGLPSDRFSAERTGGSVSTLTIQRTQQEDSAVYLCASSLATARSGNTIYFGEGSWLTVV.